The rows below give T cell receptor beta chains drawn from one sample of a study of blood T cell repertoires in COVID-19. The data were produced by immunoSEQ multiplex PCR, yet TCRdb's version contains in-frame clones alone and is incomplete. Among some 270,000 clones listed, about 88% were seen once. Sequencing input: PBMCs or T cells enriched from blood (not recorded which). The source of these receptors is a woman between 50 and 59 years old who had been exposed to COVID-19. CDR3s include the opening cysteine and the closing phenylalanine or tryptophan. D genes are given only for firm matches. The listing skips clone size in some rows; elsewhere it reads once, few, many or a size class.

V gene	clone size	D gene	J gene	CDR3 DNA	CDR3 protein
TRBV30	-	-	TRBJ1-3	TGTGCCTGTAGCTCTGGAAACACCATATATTTT	CACSSGNTIYF
TRBV5-6	-	-	TRBJ1-3	TGTGCCAGCAGCTCCGACGGGGAAGGCACCATATATTTT	CASSSDGEGTIYF
TRBV30	-	TRBD1	TRBJ2-2	TGTGCCTGGAGCCCCCGTGTCGGGACAGGGGACACCGGGGAGCTGTTTTTT	CAWSPRVGTGDTGELFF
TRBV11-2	-	TRBD1	TRBJ2-2	TGTGCCAGCAGCCCCTGGACAGGCCAAACCGGGGAGCTGTTTTTT	CASSPWTGQTGELFF
TRBV19	once	-	TRBJ1-1	TGTGCCAGTACTCCGCGGGACTTCACTGAAGCTTTCTTT	CASTPRDFTEAFF
TRBV5-4	once	-	TRBJ1-1	TGTGCCAGCAGTCCGTATAACACTGAAGCTTTCTTT	CASSPYNTEAFF
TRBV27	few	TRBD1	TRBJ2-7	TGTGCCAGCAGTAAAAGTCGACAGGGGAGTAACGAGCAGTACTTC	CASSKSRQGSNEQYF
TRBV11-2	-	-	TRBJ2-5	TGTGCCAGCAGCTCCCCGGGGGTCCTGATATCACAAGAGACCCAGTACTTC	CASSSPGVLISQETQYF
TRBV29-1	-	TRBD2	TRBJ2-1	TGCAGCGTTGAGAGGAAGCGGGGAGGTGAGCAGTTCTTC	CSVERKRGGEQFF
TRBV3-1/TRBV3-2	-	-	TRBJ1-5	TGTGCCAGCAGCCAAGATCCCAGGGGGCCCCAGCATTTT	CASSQDPRGPQHF
TRBV19	-	TRBD1	TRBJ1-5	TGTGCCAGTAGTATATCCGGGACAGAAAATCAGCCCCAGCATTTT	CASSISGTENQPQHF
TRBV2	-	TRBD1	TRBJ2-5	TGTGCCAGCAGCTCAAACCCGGGACAGGGACAAGAGACCCAGTACTTC	CASSSNPGQGQETQYF
TRBV5-1	-	-	TRBJ2-5	TGCGCCAGCAGCCCCGGCCGGAGAGAGACCCAGTACTTC	CASSPGRRETQYF
TRBV12-3/TRBV12-4	-	TRBD2	TRBJ2-3	TGTGCCAGCAGTCTAGCGGGGGAGGGTACGCAGTATTTT	CASSLAGEGTQYF
TRBV6-6	few	-	TRBJ2-2	TGTGCCAGCAGTTACAGGGGGACCGGGGAGCTGTTTTTT	CASSYRGTGELFF
TRBV13	-	TRBD1	TRBJ2-6	TGTGCCAGCAGCCCACAGGGGGGTTCGAGTGGGGCCAACGTCCTGACTTTC	CASSPQGGSSGANVLTF
TRBV6-2/TRBV6-3	-	TRBD1	TRBJ2-1	TGTGCCAGCAGTTACCGAGGACAGGGCTGGGGAAATGAGCAGTTCTTC	CASSYRGQGWGNEQFF
TRBV6-2/TRBV6-3	few	-	TRBJ2-5	TGTGCCAGCAGTTACGGGGGCTGGGAGACCCAGTACTTC	CASSYGGWETQYF
TRBV10-3	-	-	TRBJ1-1	TGTGCCATCAGAGATAAGACAGTCACTGAAGCTTTCTTT	CAIRDKTVTEAFF
TRBV19	-	-	TRBJ1-4	TGTGCCAGTAGTATGGCGGTGGCAGGGACTAATGAAAAACTGTTTTTT	CASSMAVAGTNEKLFF
TRBV7-9	few	-	TRBJ2-2	TGTGCCAGCAGCTTGGGGCAGGGCAACACCGGGGAGCTGTTTTTT	CASSLGQGNTGELFF
TRBV20-1	-	-	TRBJ1-1	TGCAGTGCTAGTCCGGGAATACTAGCTTTCTTT	CSASPGILAFF
TRBV28	-	-	TRBJ1-1	TGTGCCAGCAGACGGAGCCGGACTGAAGCTTTCTTT	CASRRSRTEAFF
TRBV7-3	-	-	TRBJ1-6	TGTGCCAGCAGCTTAACCAGTTCCTATAATTCACCCCTCCACTTT	CASSLTSSYNSPLHF
TRBV7-8	-	TRBD1	TRBJ1-1	TGTGCCAGCAGCTTAAGGGACAGATCGAACACTGAAGCTTTCTTT	CASSLRDRSNTEAFF
TRBV7-2	-	-	TRBJ2-6	TGTGCCAGCCTCCAGATCTCTGGGGCCAACGTCCTGACTTTC	CASLQISGANVLTF
TRBV2	-	-	TRBJ1-1	TGTGCCAGCAGCGCAGGGGATCCTGAAGCTTTCTTT	CASSAGDPEAFF
TRBV7-2	-	TRBD1	TRBJ2-3	TGTGCCAGCAGCTTAGCGGTGACAGGGCGCACAGATACGCAGTATTTT	CASSLAVTGRTDTQYF
TRBV18	-	TRBD1	TRBJ2-1	TGTGCCAGCTCACCGGACAGGGATGAGCAGTTCTTC	CASSPDRDEQFF
TRBV2	many	TRBD1	TRBJ2-4	TGTGCCAGCACCGGGGACAGGGGAGACATTCAGTACTTC	CASTGDRGDIQYF
TRBV11-3	-	-	TRBJ2-2	TGTGCCAGCAGCACTGGGACATTGAACACCGGGGAGCTGTTTTTT	CASSTGTLNTGELFF
TRBV2	-	-	TRBJ1-5	TGTGCCAGCAGTGAAATCGGAGCACCAAATCAGCCCCAGCATTTT	CASSEIGAPNQPQHF
TRBV18	-	-	TRBJ1-5	TGTGCCAGCTCAGGGAGTGACAATCAGCCCCAGCATTTT	CASSGSDNQPQHF
TRBV15	-	-	TRBJ1-4	TGTGCCACCAGTAAACCCGACAGGTGGGACGAAAAACTGTTTTTT	CATSKPDRWDEKLFF
TRBV19	-	-	TRBJ1-5	TGTGCCAGTACTAGACAGGCTAGCAATCAGCCCCAGCATTTT	CASTRQASNQPQHF
TRBV7-9	-	-	TRBJ1-3	TGTGCCAGCACCAATGTGGGACTCTCTGGAAACACCATATATTTT	CASTNVGLSGNTIYF
TRBV7-9	once	-	TRBJ2-1	TGTGCCAGCAGCCCCATTCTATCGCGGCCCCAGACGTATGAGCAGTTCTTC	CASSPILSRPQTYEQFF
TRBV10-1	many	-	TRBJ1-5	TGCGCCAGCAGTGCCAGGGCTAATCAGCCCCAGCATTTT	CASSARANQPQHF
TRBV9	once	TRBD1	TRBJ1-4	TGTGCCAGCAGCGCCACAGGGGGCACAACTAATGAAAAACTGTTTTTT	CASSATGGTTNEKLFF
TRBV9	-	TRBD2	TRBJ2-3	TGTGCCAGCAGCGTAGAAGGGACTAGCGGGGGGTATACGCAGTATTTT	CASSVEGTSGGYTQYF
TRBV29-1	-	TRBD1	TRBJ1-1	TGCAGCGCCTCGACAGGGGGCACTGAAGCTTTCTTT	CSASTGGTEAFF